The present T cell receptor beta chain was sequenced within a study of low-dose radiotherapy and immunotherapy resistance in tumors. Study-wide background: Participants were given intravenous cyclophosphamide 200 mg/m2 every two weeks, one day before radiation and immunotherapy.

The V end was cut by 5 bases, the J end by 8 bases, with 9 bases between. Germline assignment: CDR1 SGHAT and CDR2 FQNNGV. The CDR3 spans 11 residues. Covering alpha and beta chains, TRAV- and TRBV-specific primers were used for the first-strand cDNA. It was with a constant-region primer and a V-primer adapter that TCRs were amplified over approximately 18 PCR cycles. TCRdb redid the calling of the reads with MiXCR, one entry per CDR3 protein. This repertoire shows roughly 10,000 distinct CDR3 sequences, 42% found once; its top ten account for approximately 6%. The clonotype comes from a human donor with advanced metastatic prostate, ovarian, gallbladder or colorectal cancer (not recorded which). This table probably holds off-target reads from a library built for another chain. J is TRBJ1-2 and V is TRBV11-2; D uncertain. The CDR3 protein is CASSLGLGYTF. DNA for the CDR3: TGTGCCAGCAGCCTTGGGTTGGGCTACACCTTC.